This T cell receptor (beta chain) was sequenced during a study of blood T cell repertoires in COVID-19. Overall study context: Specimens from acute and convalescent COVID-19 originated in the United States, Italy and Spain.

Authors' analysis steps: Reference gene primer amplification in the assay estimated nucleated cell counts. Generated by immunoSEQ multiplex PCR, the TCRdb table keeps only in-frame clones and is missing some. D and trimming come from the DNA, and the V and J calls and clone size come from that table. This table has more than 100,000 clones, over 80% appearing once. The cohort comprised adults aged 18 to 89 years residing in 20 to 30 US areas. Two negative PCRs, clearance, or symptom resolution were required of recovered Cohort 3 donors. Specimen: PBMCs or T cells enriched from blood (not recorded which). This clonotype was obtained from a woman aged 30 to 39 who had recovered from COVID-19.

The CDR3 DNA is TGTGCCAGCAGCTTAGCAACAGGGCTCAATCAGCCCCAGCATTTT. Encoded protein: CASSLATGLNQPQHF. The chain recombines TRBV7-8 with TRBJ1-5; weak D call: TRBD1 (6 bases). The CDR3 has 15 residues. Looked up from germline, CDR1 is SGHVS and CDR2 is FQNEAQ. The ends were cut back, 0 bases at V and 3 bases at J, with 9 bases in the middle.